This entry lists 11 T cell receptor beta chains sequenced from one sample in a study of blood T cell repertoires in COVID-19. The repertoire was sequenced with immunoSEQ multiplex PCR; TCRdb's copy has only in-frame clones and lacks some. Among about 30,000 clones listed, roughly 90% were seen once. The sequenced sample was peripheral blood. The source of these receptors is a man between 65 and 79 years old with active or convalescent COVID-19.

The chain uses TRBV18 and TRBJ1-2, with TRBD1 matching 8 bases. This CDR3 spans 12 amino acids. The J segment lost 6 bases and the V segment lost 4 bases, leaving 1 base of the junction unmatched. Germline V lookup: CDR1 KGHSH, CDR2 LQKENI. CDR3 in DNA: TGTGCCAGCTCACACAGGGGGAATGGCTACACCTTC. Translating it yields CASSHRGNGYTF. Complete variable domain (other parts from reference TRBV18 and TRBJ1-2): NAGVMQNPRHLVRRRGQEARLRCSPMKGHSHVYWYRQLPEEGLKFMVYLQKENIIDESGMPKERFSAEFPKEGPSILRIQQVVRGDSAAYFCASSHRGNGYTFGSGTRLTVV.

This sequence joins TRBV10-3 and TRBJ2-3; the D gene is possibly TRBD2 (6 bases). The germline CDR1 and CDR2 sequences are ENHRY and SYGVKD. CDR3 length: 18 amino acids. The V end was cut by 4 bases, the J end by 8 bases, with 28 bases between. The CDR3 here is CAISVAAGPTNPQSTQYF. Here the CDR3 DNA reads TGTGCCATCAGTGTAGCGGCGGGGCCAACTAATCCACAGAGTACGCAGTATTTT.

The V and J genes are TRBV5-6 and TRBJ2-7; 9 bases map to TRBD1. Germline V lookup: CDR1 SGHDT, CDR2 YYEEEE. CDR3 length equals 17 residues. The junction had 12 bases not matched to a gene; V was cut back by 4 bases and J by 1 base. In DNA form, the CDR3 reads TGTGCCAGCAGCCCCGCCCCGGACAGGGGATTGTCCTACGAGCAGTACTTC. Translated, it gives CASSPAPDRGLSYEQYF.

The V and J genes are TRBV4-1 and TRBJ2-7; 9 nucleotides align to TRBD1. The V segment lost 0 bases and the J segment 2 bases; nucleotides outside the gene matches: 2. The length of the CDR3 is 15 residues. Germline values: CDR1 MGHRA, CDR2 YSYEKL. CDR3 bases: TGCGCCAGCAGCCAAGAAGGGACAGGGACCTACGAGCAGTACTTC. Its translation: CASSQEGTGTYEQYF.

This clone turned up a few times. The chain has TRBV30 and TRBJ2-5; D is ambiguous. In germline, CDR1 is GTSNPN, CDR2 SVGIG (reference sequence). The V gene lost 2 bases and the J gene lost 5 bases, with 12 bases spanning the gap. This CDR3 contains 13 residues. CDR3 region: CAWSSNTRETQYF. In DNA form, the CDR3 reads TGTGCCTGGAGTAGCAACACCAGGGAGACCCAGTACTTC.

This chain links TRBV28 with TRBJ1-5; 9 bases are a match to TRBD1. J lost 5 bases, V lost 6 bases, and 5 bases had no gene match. Germline CDR1 reads MDHEN; CDR2 reads SYDVKM. The CDR3 is made up of 14 amino acids. CDR3 coding DNA: TGTGCCAGCAGCCCGGGACAGGGAGATCAGCCCCAGCATTTT. Its protein product is CASSPGQGDQPQHF. The whole variable domain, remainder taken from reference TRBV28 and TRBJ1-5, is DVKVTQSSRYLVKRTGEKVFLECVQDMDHENMFWYRQDPGLGLRLIYFSYDVKMKEKGDIPEGYSVSREKKERFSLILESASTNQTSMYLCASSPGQGDQPQHFGDGTRLSIL.

This clone was picked up a small number of times. The chain combines TRBV6-6 with TRBJ2-1, with TRBD2 matching 10 bases. CDR1 is MNHNY, CDR2 SVGAGI, per germline (reference sequence). The CDR3 consists of 20 residues. J lost 8 bases, V lost 5 bases, and 24 bases had no gene match. In DNA form, the CDR3 reads TGTGCCAGCAGTCCCCGGGGTAGCGGGAGGATACCAGGTGTGAATGATGAGCAGTTCTTC. Residues: CASSPRGSGRIPGVNDEQFF.

The chain is built from TRBV11-3 and TRBJ2-3; 9 bases are a match to TRBD2. The germline V gene has CDR1 SGHNT and CDR2 YENEEA. This CDR3 comprises 14 residues. V lost 8 bases, J lost 2 bases, and 5 bases stayed unmatched. The CDR3 spells CASASSGITDTQYF. DNA for the CDR3: TGTGCCAGCGCATCTAGCGGGATCACAGATACGCAGTATTTT. The full variable domain, with the rest looked up from reference TRBV11-3 and TRBJ2-3, is EAGVVQSPRYKIIEKKQPVAFWCNPISGHNTLYWYLQNLGQGPELLIRYENEEAVDDSQLPKDRFSAERLKGVDSTLKIQPAELGDSAVYLCASASSGITDTQYFGPGTRLTVL.

J is TRBJ1-2 and V is TRBV5-4; tentative D call: TRBD1 (5 bases). CDR1 is SGHNT and CDR2 is YYREEE in the germline V gene (reference sequence). CDR3 length: 12 residues. Trimming removed 0 bases from V and 8 bases from J, with 8 bases in between. CDR3 bases: TGTGCCAGCAGCTTGGTAGACAGCGGCTACACCTTC. As protein: CASSLVDSGYTF. Looking up the rest from reference TRBV5-4 and TRBJ1-2 gives the full variable domain: ETGVTQSPTHLIKTRGQQVTLRCSSQSGHNTVSWYQQALGQGPQFIFQYYREEENGRGNFPPRFSGLQFPNYSSELNVNALELDDSALYLCASSLVDSGYTFGSGTRLTVV.

This chain joins TRBV19 and TRBJ1-1, with 8 bases aligning to TRBD1. The germline gives CDR1 LNHDA, CDR2 SQIVND (reference sequence). There are 14 residues in the CDR3. Trimming cost V 7 bases and J 4 bases; bases outside gene matches: 8. The chain's CDR3 is CASTPGGAGTEAFF. The CDR3 bases are TGTGCCAGTACTCCAGGGGGCGCGGGCACTGAAGCTTTCTTT.

The J gene is TRBJ2-7, the V gene TRBV7-2; no definite D call. Per the germline V gene, CDR1 is SGHTA and CDR2 is FQGNSA. Trimming left V 3 bases short and J 0 bases short, with 6 bases between. This CDR3 region has 13 residues. The CDR3 DNA is TGTGCCAGCAGCTTCACTTCCTCCTACGAGCAGTACTTC. Translation: CASSFTSSYEQYF. Combining the CDR3 with reference TRBV7-2 and TRBJ2-7 gives the whole variable domain GAGVSQSPSNKVTEKGKDVELRCDPISGHTALYWYRQSLGQGLEFLIYFQGNSAPDKSGLPSDRFSAERTGGSVSTLTIQRTQQEDSAVYLCASSFTSSYEQYFGPGTRLTVT.